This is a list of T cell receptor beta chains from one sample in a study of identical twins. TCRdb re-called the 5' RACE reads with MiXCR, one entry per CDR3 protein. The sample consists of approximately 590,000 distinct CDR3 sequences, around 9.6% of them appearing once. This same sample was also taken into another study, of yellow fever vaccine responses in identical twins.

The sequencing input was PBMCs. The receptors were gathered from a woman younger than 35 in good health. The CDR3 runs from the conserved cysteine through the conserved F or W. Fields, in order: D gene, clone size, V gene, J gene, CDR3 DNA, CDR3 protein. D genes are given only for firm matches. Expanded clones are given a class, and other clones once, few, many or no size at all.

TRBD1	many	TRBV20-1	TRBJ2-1	TGCAGTGCTGTCGACAGGGTCAGTGAGCAGTTCTTC	CSAVDRVSEQFF
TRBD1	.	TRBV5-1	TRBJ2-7	TGCGCCAGCAGCCGACTCCCGGGACAGGGTGCGTACGAGCAGTACTTC	CASSRLPGQGAYEQYF
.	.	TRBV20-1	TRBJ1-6	TGCAGTGCTAGAGATCTCGGGCGCTCGTATTCACCCCTCCACTTT	CSARDLGRSYSPLHF
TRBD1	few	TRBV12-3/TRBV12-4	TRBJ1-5	TGTGCCAGCAGTTTAAACATTGGTCGGGACAGGGTCCATCAGCCCCAGCATTTT	CASSLNIGRDRVHQPQHF
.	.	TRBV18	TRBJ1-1	TGTGCCAGCTCACCGCTGACAGAGCCGAACACTGAAGCTTTCTTT	CASSPLTEPNTEAFF
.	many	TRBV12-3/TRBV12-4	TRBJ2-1	TGTGCCAGCAGTTTAGGACAGGCGGACGATGAGCAGTTCTTC	CASSLGQADDEQFF
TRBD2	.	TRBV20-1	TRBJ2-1	TGCAGTGCTAGGTTGACTAGCGGACCCGTAAGTTTC	CSARLTSGPVSF
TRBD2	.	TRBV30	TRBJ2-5	TGTGCCTGGAGTGTACTAGCGGGGAGTCCCCAGGAGACCCAGTACTTC	CAWSVLAGSPQETQYF
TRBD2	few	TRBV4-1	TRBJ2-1	TGCGCCAGCAGCCAAGTGACTAGCGGGATCTACAATGAGCAGTTCTTC	CASSQVTSGIYNEQFF
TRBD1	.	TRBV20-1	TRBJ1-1	TGCAGTGCCCCCGGGCAGGGGGTCACTGAAGCTTTCTTT	CSAPGQGVTEAFF
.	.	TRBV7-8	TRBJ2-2	TGTGCCAGCAGCTTGGACTCACTCACCGGGGAGCTGTTTTTT	CASSLDSLTGELFF
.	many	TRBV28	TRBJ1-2	TGTGCCAGCAGTCCCGACAGATATGGCTACACCTTC	CASSPDRYGYTF
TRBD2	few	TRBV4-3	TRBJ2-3	TGCGCCAGCAGCCAAGTGGGACTAGCTCTCACAGATACGCAGTATTTT	CASSQVGLALTDTQYF
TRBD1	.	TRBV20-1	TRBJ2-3	TGCAGTGCAAGAAAGGGGGCCCTCACAGATACGCAGTATTTT	CSARKGALTDTQYF
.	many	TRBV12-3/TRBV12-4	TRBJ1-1	TGTGCCAGCTGGAGAGGGGCGTACACTGAAGCTTTCTTT	CASWRGAYTEAFF
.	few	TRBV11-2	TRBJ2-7	TGTGCCAGCAGCTTATTAGGAGGTGGGGCCTCCTACGAGCAGTACTTC	CASSLLGGGASYEQYF
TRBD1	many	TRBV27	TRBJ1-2	TGTGCCAGCAGTTTATTGTCCGGAGGGTTGGCCCTGACAGGGGGCAGGGGCTACACCTTC	CASSLLSGGLALTGGRGYTF
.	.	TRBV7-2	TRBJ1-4	TGTGCCAGCAGCTTAACGGCTCAGGGCTTTGAAAAACTGTTTTTT	CASSLTAQGFEKLFF
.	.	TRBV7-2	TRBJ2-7	TGTGCCAGCAGCTTGATGCAAGCGACCTACGAGCAGTACTTC	CASSLMQATYEQYF
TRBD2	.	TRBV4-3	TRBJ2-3	TGCGCCAGCAGCCAAGAAAGGGCGGGAGGGCGCACAGATACGCAGTATTTT	CASSQERAGGRTDTQYF
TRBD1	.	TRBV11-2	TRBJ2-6	TGTGCCAGCACGCCCCGGGACAGGGGTATTCGTGGGGCCAACGTCCTGACTTTC	CASTPRDRGIRGANVLTF
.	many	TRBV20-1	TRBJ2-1	TGCAGTGCTAGAAAGGGCCCCAATGAGCAGTTCTTC	CSARKGPNEQFF
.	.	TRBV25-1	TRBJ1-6	TGTGCCAGCAGTGCGGGGCCCAGGGTCCCCCTCCACTTT	CASSAGPRVPLHF
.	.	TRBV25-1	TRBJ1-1	TGTGCCAGCAGTGCCCGGACTAACACTGAAGCTTTCTTT	CASSARTNTEAFF
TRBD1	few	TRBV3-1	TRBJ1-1	TGTGCCAGCAGCCTACAGGGGGAAGCTTTCTTT	CASSLQGEAFF
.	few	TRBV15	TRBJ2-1	TGTGCCACCAGCAGAGATCCCTCGGGACTGCCTGGCAATGAGCAGTTCTTC	CATSRDPSGLPGNEQFF
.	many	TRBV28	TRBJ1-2	TGTGCCAGCAGTCGACTGACAGGAGGAAACTATGGCTACACCTTC	CASSRLTGGNYGYTF
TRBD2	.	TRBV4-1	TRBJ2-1	TGCGCCAGCAGCCAACCAGCTAGCGGGGGGATCTCCTACAATGAGCAGTTCTTC	CASSQPASGGISYNEQFF
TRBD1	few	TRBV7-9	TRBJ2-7	TGTGCCAGCAGCTCTCGGACAGGGGGCCAGGTCTACGAGCAGTACTTC	CASSSRTGGQVYEQYF
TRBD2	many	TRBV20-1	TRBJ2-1	TGCAGTGCTAGAGATCTTAGCGGGAGCTCCTACAATGAGCAGTTCTTC	CSARDLSGSSYNEQFF
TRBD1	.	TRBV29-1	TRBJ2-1	TGCAGCAGGGGACAGGGGATAAATGAGCAGTTCTTC	CSRGQGINEQFF
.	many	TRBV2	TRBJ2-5	TGTGCCAGCAGTGAAGCTACAGGGTACCAAGAGACCCAGTACTTC	CASSEATGYQETQYF
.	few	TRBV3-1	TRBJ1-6	TGTGCCAGCAGCCAACCCCTCCCCCTCCACTTT	CASSQPLPLHF
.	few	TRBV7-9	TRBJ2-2	TGTGCCAGCAGCTTAGGCCAGACTGGGCCCGGGGAGCTGTTTTTT	CASSLGQTGPGELFF
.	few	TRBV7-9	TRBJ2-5	TGTGCCAGCAGCTTAGTAGGTTTTCAAGAGACCCAGTACTTC	CASSLVGFQETQYF
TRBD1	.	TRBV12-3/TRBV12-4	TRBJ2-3	TGTGCCAGCAGTCCCCGACAGGGGGTTACAGATACGCAGTATTTT	CASSPRQGVTDTQYF
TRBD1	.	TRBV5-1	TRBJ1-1	TGCGCCAGCAGCCCAGGCGGGACAGGCCTTATGAACACTGAAGCTTTCTTT	CASSPGGTGLMNTEAFF
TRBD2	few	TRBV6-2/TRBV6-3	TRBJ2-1	TGTGCCAGCAGTTACAAACTAGCGGGAGGGGGTGAGCAGTTCTTC	CASSYKLAGGGEQFF
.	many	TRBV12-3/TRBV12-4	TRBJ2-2	TGTGCCAGCAGCCCTGACTGGGGCGGGGAGCTGTTTTTT	CASSPDWGGELFF
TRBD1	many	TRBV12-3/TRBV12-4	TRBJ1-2	TGTGCCAGCAGCCAGGGGGTCTATGGCTACACCTTC	CASSQGVYGYTF
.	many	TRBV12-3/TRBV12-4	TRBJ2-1	TGTGCCAGCAGCTCACCTCGAGGGCAGTTCTTC	CASSSPRGQFF
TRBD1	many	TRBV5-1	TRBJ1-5	TGCGCCAGCAGCCCAGGGACAGGAGACTATAGCAATCAGCCCCAGCATTTT	CASSPGTGDYSNQPQHF
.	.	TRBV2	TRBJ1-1	TGTGTCAGCAACAGACAGATGGGCACTGAAGCTTTCTTT	CVSNRQMGTEAFF
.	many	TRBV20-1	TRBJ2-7	TGCAGTGCTATGGGCAGGCGAGACTCCTACGAGCAGTACTTC	CSAMGRRDSYEQYF
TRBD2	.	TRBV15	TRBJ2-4	TGTGCCACCAGCAGAGACACTAGCGGGAGATTAGACATTCAGTACTTC	CATSRDTSGRLDIQYF
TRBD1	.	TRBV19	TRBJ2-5	TGTGCCAGTAGTATCCCAGGGGGCAGGTTGGAGACCCAGTACTTC	CASSIPGGRLETQYF
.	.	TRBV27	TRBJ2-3	TGTGCCAGCAGTCCCTATTGGGACGGGGATAGCGCAGATACGCAGTATTTT	CASSPYWDGDSADTQYF
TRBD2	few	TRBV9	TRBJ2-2	TGTGCCAGCAGCGGCCTAGCGGGGGGGTACACCGGGGAGCTGTTTTTT	CASSGLAGGYTGELFF
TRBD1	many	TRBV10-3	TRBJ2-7	TGTGCCAGCAGACAGGGACCCGGCGACGAGCAGTACTTC	CASRQGPGDEQYF
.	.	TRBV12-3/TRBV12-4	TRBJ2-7	TGTGCCAGCTCACTGGCGGGGAAGACTTACGAGCAGTACTTC	CASSLAGKTYEQYF
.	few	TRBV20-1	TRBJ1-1	TGCAGTGCTGAGTCGACGGGACATAACACTGAAGCTTTCTTT	CSAESTGHNTEAFF
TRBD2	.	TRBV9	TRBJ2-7	TGTGCCAGCAGCGTAGCTACGACTAGCGGGGCCTACGAGCATTACTTC	CASSVATTSGAYEHYF
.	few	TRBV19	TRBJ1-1	TGTGCCAGTAGTATAGGACCCCACACTGAAGCTTTCTTT	CASSIGPHTEAFF
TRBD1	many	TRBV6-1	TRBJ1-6	TGTGCCAGCAGAACAGATACAGGGGGCGGTTGGTCACCCCTCCACTTT	CASRTDTGGGWSPLHF
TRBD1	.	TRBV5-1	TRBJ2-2	TGCGCCAGCAGCTCTAGGACACGAGGGACAGCTGGGGAGCTGTTTTTT	CASSSRTRGTAGELFF
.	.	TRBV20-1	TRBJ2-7	TGCAGTGCTAGTCAGGGCTACGAGCAGTACTTC	CSASQGYEQYF
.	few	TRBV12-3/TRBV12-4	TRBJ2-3	TGTGCCAGCAGTTTTGGTGTGATCAAAGATACGCAGTATTTT	CASSFGVIKDTQYF